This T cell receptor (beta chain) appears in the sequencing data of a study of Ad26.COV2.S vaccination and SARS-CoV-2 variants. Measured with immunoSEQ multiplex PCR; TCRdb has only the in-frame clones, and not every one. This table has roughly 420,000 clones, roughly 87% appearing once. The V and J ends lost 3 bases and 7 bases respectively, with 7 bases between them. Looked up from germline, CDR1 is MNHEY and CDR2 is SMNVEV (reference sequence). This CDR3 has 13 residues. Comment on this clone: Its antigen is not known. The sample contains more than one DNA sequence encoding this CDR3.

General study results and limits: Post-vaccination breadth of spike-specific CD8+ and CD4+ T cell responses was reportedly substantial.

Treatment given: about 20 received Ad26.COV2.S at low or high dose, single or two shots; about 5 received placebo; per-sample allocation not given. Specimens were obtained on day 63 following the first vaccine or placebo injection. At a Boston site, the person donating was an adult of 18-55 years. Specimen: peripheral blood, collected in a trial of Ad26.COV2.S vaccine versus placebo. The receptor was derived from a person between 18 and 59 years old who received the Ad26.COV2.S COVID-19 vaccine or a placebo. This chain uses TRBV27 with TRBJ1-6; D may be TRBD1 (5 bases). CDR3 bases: TGTGCCAGCAGTTTGGGACGAAATTCACCCCTCCACTTT. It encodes CASSLGRNSPLHF.